The clone carrying this T cell receptor (beta chain) was counted a single time. Its antigen is not identified. The CDR3 consists of 13 residues. V dropped 5 bases and J dropped 5 bases, with 11 bases sitting between them. The germline V gene encodes CDR1 SEHNR and CDR2 FQNEAQ (reference sequence). In chemo-refractory metastatic non-small-cell lung cancer, patients got ipilimumab CTLA-4 blockade together with focal radiation. Repertoires were generated with immunoSEQ multiplex PCR, while TCRdb's copy carries only in-frame clones and drops some. The table includes under 95,000 clones, approximately 84% detected once. The data belong to a study of radiotherapy plus CTLA-4 blockade in lung cancer. Study information: Objective responses occurred in around 18% of patients; roughly 31% had disease control.

The study, taken as a whole, reports: Best predicting response, reportedly, were early blood T cell clone dynamics, with interferon-beta. There was expansion of tumor-derived TCR clones in blood after radiotherapy plus ipilimumab.

The clonotype was recovered from a human donor with non-small cell lung cancer who had stable disease on radiotherapy plus ipilimumab. Sequencing was performed on peripheral blood, taken from a patient treated with radiotherapy plus ipilimumab. V is TRBV7-9 and J is TRBJ2-3; D is ambiguous. CDR3 coding DNA: TGTGCCAGCAGCCCTTCCGGGTTAGATACGCAGTATTTT. This gives the protein CASSPSGLDTQYF.